These T cell receptor beta chains were read from a single sample in a study of blood T cell repertoires in COVID-19. TCRdb's table, derived via immunoSEQ multiplex PCR, lists solely in-frame clones and lacks some. The sample records 99,000 or so clones, about 90% being singletons. Input material: peripheral blood. The source of these receptors is a man aged 45-65 years with acute or convalescent COVID-19. CDR3s include the opening cysteine and the closing phenylalanine or tryptophan. D genes are given only for firm matches. The size of a clone is reported for some rows only, either as once, few or many, or as a class for expanded clones.

D	J	V	size	CDR3	DNA
TRBD1	TRBJ2-4	TRBV18	once	CASSPGQGSIQYF	TGTGCCAGCTCACCAGGACAGGGAAGCATTCAGTACTTC
-	TRBJ2-1	TRBV10-1	-	CASSVHGIKGDEQFF	TGCGCCAGCAGTGTTCACGGGATAAAGGGGGATGAGCAGTTCTTC
-	TRBJ1-1	TRBV2	-	CASSLERDTEAFF	TGTGCCAGCAGCCTAGAGAGGGACACTGAAGCTTTCTTT
TRBD2	TRBJ2-1	TRBV7-2	-	CASSLLGLADNEQFF	TGTGCCAGCAGCTTGTTAGGACTAGCGGACAATGAGCAGTTCTTC
TRBD1	TRBJ1-1	TRBV7-9	-	CASSWETGGTEAFF	TGTGCCAGCAGCTGGGAGACAGGGGGCACTGAAGCTTTCTTT
TRBD1	TRBJ1-1	TRBV30	few	CAEDRGTEAFF	TGTGCCGAGGACAGGGGTACTGAAGCTTTCTTT
-	TRBJ2-3	TRBV7-2	-	CASSPTGAGTQYF	TGTGCCAGCAGCCCGACTGGGGCAGGTACGCAGTATTTT
TRBD1	TRBJ2-4	TRBV5-1	-	CASSLTGQVLAKNIQYF	TGCGCCAGCAGCTTAACCGGACAGGTTCTAGCCAAAAACATTCAGTACTTC
TRBD2	TRBJ2-7	TRBV9	-	CASSPTSGLYEQYF	TGTGCCAGCAGCCCGACTAGCGGGCTCTACGAGCAGTACTTC
TRBD2	TRBJ2-7	TRBV12-3/TRBV12-4	-	CAIRLAGTSPYF	TGTGCCATCAGACTAGCGGGAACAAGTCCGTACTTC
TRBD2	TRBJ2-1	TRBV9	-	CASSPSGDSYNEQFF	TGTGCCAGCAGCCCCAGCGGGGACTCCTACAATGAGCAGTTCTTC
-	TRBJ1-5	TRBV11-3	-	CASSRGSWVGSNQPQHF	TGTGCCAGCAGCCGCGGAAGTTGGGTGGGTAGCAATCAGCCCCAGCATTTT
-	TRBJ2-7	TRBV29-1	-	CSVGGQNEQYF	TGCAGCGTTGGGGGGCAGAACGAGCAGTACTTC
TRBD1	TRBJ2-3	TRBV29-1	-	CSVATGWTDTQYF	TGCAGCGTCGCGACAGGGTGGACAGATACGCAGTATTTT
-	TRBJ2-3	TRBV5-6	-	CASSLGLDSQYF	TGTGCCAGCAGCTTGGGACTAGACTCGCAGTATTTT
-	TRBJ1-2	TRBV28	-	CASRPTANYGYTF	TGTGCCAGCCGCCCTACAGCTAACTATGGCTACACCTTC
TRBD1	TRBJ2-7	TRBV5-6	-	CASSLDLGTGPYEQYF	TGTGCCAGCAGCTTGGATCTGGGGACAGGCCCCTACGAGCAGTACTTC
-	TRBJ2-2	TRBV5-1	-	CASSKRTVANTGELFF	TGCGCCAGCAGCAAAAGGACAGTAGCGAACACCGGGGAGCTGTTTTTT
-	TRBJ1-5	TRBV28	-	CASRAGRRGNQPQHF	TGTGCCAGCAGGGCTGGGAGACGGGGCAATCAGCCCCAGCATTTT
TRBD2	TRBJ2-1	TRBV18	-	CASSRSGAYNEQFF	TGTGCCAGCTCACGGAGCGGGGCCTACAATGAGCAGTTCTTC
TRBD1	TRBJ1-6	TRBV19	-	CASSTGQGGNSPLHF	TGTGCCAGTAGTACAGGACAGGGCGGGAATTCACCCCTCCACTTT
TRBD1	TRBJ1-6	TRBV28	-	CASSVQGWNSPLHF	TGTGCCAGCAGTGTACAGGGGTGGAATTCACCCCTCCACTTT
TRBD2	TRBJ2-2	TRBV19	few	CASILTSGSYTGELFF	TGTGCCAGTATCCTAACTAGCGGGAGTTACACCGGGGAGCTGTTTTTT
-	TRBJ1-1	TRBV19	-	CASSIGPTVENTEAFF	TGTGCCAGTAGTATAGGTCCGACAGTAGAGAACACTGAAGCTTTCTTT
-	TRBJ2-7	TRBV5-1	once	CASSQGTGQPYEQYF	TGCGCCAGCAGCCAAGGCACAGGGCAGCCCTACGAGCAGTACTTC
-	TRBJ2-1	TRBV5-4	once	CASSLPGLPNEQFF	TGTGCCAGCAGCTTACCGGGACTCCCAAATGAGCAGTTCTTC
-	TRBJ1-1	TRBV5-1	-	CASSLGLSAEAFF	TGCGCCAGCAGCTTGGGACTGTCCGCTGAAGCTTTCTTT
-	TRBJ2-4	TRBV11-2	-	CASSLDWSGWNIQYF	TGTGCCAGCAGCTTAGATTGGTCAGGGTGGAACATTCAGTACTTC
TRBD1	TRBJ1-5	TRBV19	-	CASSIDAATGTASLRPQHF	TGTGCCAGTAGTATAGACGCAGCGACAGGGACAGCGAGTCTTAGGCCCCAGCATTTT
TRBD2	TRBJ2-1	TRBV29-1	-	CSVAVSGSGHEQFF	TGCAGCGTTGCCGTGAGCGGGAGTGGACATGAGCAGTTCTTC
-	TRBJ1-2	TRBV11-2	-	CASSSYGGGNYGYTF	TGTGCCAGCAGCTCCTATGGCGGGGGGAACTATGGCTACACCTTC
TRBD2	TRBJ2-4	TRBV7-9	-	CASSPGTSAQNIQYF	TGTGCCAGCAGCCCCGGGACTAGCGCTCAGAACATTCAGTACTTC
-	TRBJ2-6	TRBV5-1	-	CASSPSSGANVLTF	TGCGCCAGCAGCCCTTCGTCTGGGGCCAACGTCCTGACTTTC
-	TRBJ2-5	TRBV19	-	CASSLRNSQETQYF	TGTGCCAGTAGCCTCCGGAACAGCCAAGAGACCCAGTACTTC
-	TRBJ2-3	TRBV3-1/TRBV3-2	once	CASSDRSGGTDTQYF	TGTGCCAGCAGCGACAGATCAGGGGGCACAGATACGCAGTATTTT
TRBD2	TRBJ2-1	TRBV29-1	few	CSVPGTSGRNSYNEQFF	TGCAGCGTTCCCGGGACTAGCGGGAGGAACTCCTACAATGAGCAGTTCTTC
TRBD1	TRBJ1-6	TRBV14	-	CASSLGTGVSPLHF	TGTGCCAGCAGCCTGGGGACAGGGGTTTCACCCCTCCACTTT
TRBD2	TRBJ2-1	TRBV12-5	-	CASGLGGLANEQFF	TGTGCTAGTGGTTTGGGAGGACTAGCAAATGAGCAGTTCTTC
-	TRBJ1-1	TRBV2	-	CASSETQVSEAFF	TGTGCCAGCAGTGAAACGCAGGTGTCTGAAGCTTTCTTT
-	TRBJ1-2	TRBV16	-	CASSSRAGGGYTF	TGTGCCAGCAGCTCCAGGGCGGGAGGTGGCTACACCTTC
TRBD2	TRBJ2-2	TRBV4-1	-	CASSLGTSGQHTGELFF	TGCGCCAGCAGCCTCGGGACTAGCGGGCAACACACCGGGGAGCTGTTTTTT
-	TRBJ1-3	TRBV29-1	-	CSVQHPGAFGNTIYF	TGCAGCGTGCAACATCCAGGGGCATTCGGAAACACCATATATTTT
TRBD1	TRBJ2-7	TRBV5-1	once	CASSLDGQAIREQYF	TGCGCCAGCAGCTTGGATGGACAGGCGATTCGCGAGCAGTACTTC
-	TRBJ2-6	TRBV6-5	-	CASSYFGSGANVLTF	TGTGCCAGCAGTTACTTCGGCTCTGGGGCCAACGTCCTGACTTTC
-	TRBJ1-4	TRBV29-1	once	CSVRLAEPFERKLFF	TGCAGCGTTAGATTAGCAGAGCCCTTTGAGAGAAAACTGTTTTTT
TRBD1	TRBJ2-1	TRBV11-2	-	CASTEGASSYNEQFF	TGTGCCAGCACCGAGGGGGCTAGTTCCTACAATGAGCAGTTCTTC
-	TRBJ1-2	TRBV28	-	CASSSSIEGGYTF	TGTGCCAGCAGTTCCTCCATCGAGGGTGGCTACACCTTC
-	TRBJ2-3	TRBV19	-	CASSIGALTDTQYF	TGTGCCAGTAGTATAGGGGCCCTCACAGATACGCAGTATTTT
TRBD2	TRBJ2-5	TRBV18	-	CASSPGLVTETQYF	TGTGCCAGCTCACCAGGACTAGTCACGGAGACCCAGTACTTC
TRBD2	TRBJ2-3	TRBV9	-	CASSSRLAGGSKADTQYF	TGTGCCAGCAGCTCCCGACTAGCGGGAGGTTCTAAGGCGGATACGCAGTATTTT
TRBD2	TRBJ2-7	TRBV5-1	once	CASSPVGTSGRRAYEQYF	TGCGCCAGCAGCCCGGTAGGGACTAGCGGGAGAAGGGCCTACGAGCAGTACTTC
-	TRBJ1-2	TRBV6-2/TRBV6-3	-	CASSYRTGDGYTF	TGTGCCAGCAGTTACAGAACAGGAGATGGCTACACCTTC
-	TRBJ1-5	TRBV24-1	once	CATSDTRSQGNQPQHF	TGTGCCACCAGTGATACTCGTTCTCAGGGTAATCAGCCCCAGCATTTT
-	TRBJ2-5	TRBV6-5	-	CASSFRGAAETQYF	TGTGCCAGCAGTTTCCGGGGGGCCGCGGAGACCCAGTACTTC
-	TRBJ2-1	TRBV16	-	CASSQLRQYNEQFF	TGTGCCAGCAGCCAATTGAGGCAGTACAATGAGCAGTTCTTC
TRBD2	TRBJ2-3	TRBV5-1	-	CASSSLTSGSTDTQYF	TGCGCCAGCAGCTCCTTGACTAGCGGAAGCACAGATACGCAGTATTTT
TRBD1	TRBJ2-1	TRBV6-4	-	CASSEAGGPYNEQFF	TGTGCCAGCAGTGAGGCAGGGGGCCCCTACAATGAGCAGTTCTTC
TRBD1	TRBJ2-7	TRBV19	-	CATQKGTGHYEQYF	TGTGCCACCCAGAAGGGGACAGGGCACTACGAGCAGTACTTC
-	TRBJ2-7	TRBV19	-	CASTAATGSYEQYF	TGTGCCAGTACCGCCGCGACAGGCTCCTACGAGCAGTACTTC